This T cell receptor (beta chain) originates from a study of OX40 agonist ivuxolimab in advanced cancers. Turning to the study itself: Of mixed ages from about 20 to 90 and averaging 60 years, the group was around 78% male. Findings of the study overall: Among the lowest levels of clonal expansion were found in partial responders at 0.1-3.0 mg/kg.

The CDR3 is made up of 16 amino acids. The trim removed 6 bases at V and 3 bases at J, leaving 11 bases unmatched. CDR1 and CDR2 from the germline V gene are MNHEY and SMNVEV (reference sequence). Note on this clone: Its antigen is not identified.

Sequencing was performed with immunoSEQ multiplex PCR; in TCRdb, only in-frame clones are kept and a portion is missing. The table lists fewer than 85,000 clones, just under 90% of them singletons. This sequence originates from an adult with an advanced solid tumor such as melanoma, head and neck, liver or kidney cancer. The sample in question was CD4+ or CD8+ T cells sorted from blood, obtained in a trial of the OX40 agonist ivuxolimab. This chain joins TRBV27 and TRBJ1-2, with 9 nucleotides matching TRBD1. The chain's CDR3 is CASSPSGQGIYYGYTF. DNA for the CDR3: TGTGCCAGCAGCCCGTCGGGACAGGGAATTTACTATGGCTACACCTTC.